This T cell receptor (beta chain) is drawn from a study of beta chain features in type 1 diabetes. Reverse transcribing all isolated RNA meant expressed TCRB transcripts were sequenced. Measured with immunoSEQ multiplex PCR; TCRdb has only the in-frame clones, and not every one. Here the sample spans approximately 160,000 clones, roughly 9% being singletons. This clone was counted a few times. Its specificity is unknown. Points from the study as a whole: For patients and controls alike, PCR might favor shorter templates to the same degree. Type 1 diabetes patients had fewer VDJ junction insertions and more deletions.

The specimen was central memory CD4+ T cells from blood. The source is a woman aged 18-30 years in good health.

The CDR3 DNA follows: TGTGCCAGCAGCAAAGGAGCTAGCGGGAGAACAGATACGCAGTATTTT. This encodes CASSKGASGRTDTQYF. The chain is built from TRBV21-1 and TRBJ2-3; no check of the table's D call, TRBD2, against the DNA was made. TRBV21-1 is flagged as a pseudogene. The CDR3 loop spans 16 amino acids.